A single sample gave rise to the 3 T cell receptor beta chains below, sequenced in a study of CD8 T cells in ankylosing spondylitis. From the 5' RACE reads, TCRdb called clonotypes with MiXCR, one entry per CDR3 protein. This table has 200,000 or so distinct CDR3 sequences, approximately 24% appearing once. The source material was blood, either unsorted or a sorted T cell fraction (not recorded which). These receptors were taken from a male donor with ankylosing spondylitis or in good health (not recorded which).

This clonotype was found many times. The CDR3 nucleotides read TGTGCCAGCAGTGCCCAACTCGACTCTGGAAACACCATATATTTT. Translated, it gives CASSAQLDSGNTIYF. This chain joins TRBV25-1 and TRBJ1-3; no definite D call. There are 15 residues in the CDR3. The V end was cut by 4 bases, the J end by 0 bases, with 10 bases between. Per germline, CDR1 MGHDK and CDR2 SYGVNS.

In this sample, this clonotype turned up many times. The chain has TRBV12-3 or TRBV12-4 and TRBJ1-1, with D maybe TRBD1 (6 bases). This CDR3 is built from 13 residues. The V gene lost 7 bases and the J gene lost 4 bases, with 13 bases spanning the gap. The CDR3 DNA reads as TGTGCCAGCAACCTTAGGGGGGGCACTGAAGCTTTCTTT. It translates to CASNLRGGTEAFF.

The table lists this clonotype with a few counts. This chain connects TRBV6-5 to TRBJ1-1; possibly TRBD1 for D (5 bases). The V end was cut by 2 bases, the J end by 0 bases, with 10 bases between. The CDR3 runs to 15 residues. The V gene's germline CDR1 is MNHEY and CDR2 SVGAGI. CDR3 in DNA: TGTGCCAGCAGTTACGACAGACCGATGAACACTGAAGCTTTCTTT. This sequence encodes CASSYDRPMNTEAFF.